This TCR beta chain was captured by sequencing in a study of T cell responses to AZD1222 COVID-19 vaccine. The data were produced by immunoSEQ multiplex PCR, yet TCRdb's version contains in-frame clones alone and is incomplete. The table records about 84,000 clones, 80% to 90% of them present only once. The V end lost 0 bases, the J end lost 5 bases, and 13 bases lay between the germline ends. CDR3 length: 15 residues. Germline CDR1 SGDLS, CDR2 YYNGEE. The TCR originated in an adult who received the AZD1222 COVID-19 vaccine. The sample here was peripheral blood, taken 28 days after the second AZD1222 dose. V and J are TRBV9 and TRBJ2-3; no clear D. The CDR3 DNA sequence: TGTGCCAGCAGCGTAGAGTCTTATTCCGGAGATACGCAGTATTTT. This gives the protein CASSVESYSGDTQYF. The full variable domain, its missing parts supplied by reference TRBV9 and TRBJ2-3, is DSGVTQTPKHLITATGQRVTLRCSPRSGDLSVYWYQQSLDQGLQFLIQYYNGEERAKGNILERFSAQQFPDLHSELNLSSLELGDSALYFCASSVESYSGDTQYFGPGTRLTVL.